The present T cell receptor (beta chain) was sequenced within a study of T cell repertoires in cytomegalovirus infection. Across the whole study: Public TCR beta signatures provided an indication of both CMV infection and a matching HLA type.

This clonotype has a count of ten or more. Trimming at V came to 2 bases and at J to 3 bases, leaving 8 bases not matched to a gene. CDR1 is MDHEN and CDR2 is SYDVKM in the germline V gene. The CDR3 length is 16 residues. TCRdb analysed the reads with MiXCR anew, one entry per CDR3 protein. The sample contains around 740,000 distinct CDR3 sequences, roughly a third of which appear only once. This chain connects TRBV28 to TRBJ2-7, with 9 bases matching TRBD2. The TCR originated in a human donor in good health (CMV status not recorded). Some clones in this sample may be carry-over from other donors' samples. Input material: PBMCs. The CDR3 DNA sequence: TGTGCCAGCAGTTTACTCGCGGGGGGGCGATTCTACGAGCAGTACTTC. Its protein is CASSLLAGGRFYEQYF. Using reference TRBV28 and TRBJ2-7 for the parts outside the CDR3, the full variable domain is DVKVTQSSRYLVKRTGEKVFLECVQDMDHENMFWYRQDPGLGLRLIYFSYDVKMKEKGDIPEGYSVSREKKERFSLILESASTNQTSMYLCASSLLAGGRFYEQYFGPGTRLTVT.